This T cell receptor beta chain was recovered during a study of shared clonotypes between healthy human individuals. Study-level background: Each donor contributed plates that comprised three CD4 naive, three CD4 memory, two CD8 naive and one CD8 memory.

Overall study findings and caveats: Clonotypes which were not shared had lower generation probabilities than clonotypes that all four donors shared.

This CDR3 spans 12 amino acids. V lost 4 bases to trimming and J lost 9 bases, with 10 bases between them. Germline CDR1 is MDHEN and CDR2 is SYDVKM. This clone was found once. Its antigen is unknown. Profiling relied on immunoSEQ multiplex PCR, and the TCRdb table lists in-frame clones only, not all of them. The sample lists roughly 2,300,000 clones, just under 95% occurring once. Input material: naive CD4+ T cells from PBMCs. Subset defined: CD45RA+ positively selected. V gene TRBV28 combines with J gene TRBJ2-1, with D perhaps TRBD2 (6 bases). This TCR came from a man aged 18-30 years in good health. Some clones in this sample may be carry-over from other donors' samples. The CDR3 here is CASSSRGFEQFF. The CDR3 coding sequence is TGTGCCAGCAGTTCCCGGGGGTTTGAGCAGTTCTTC.